The entry that follows covers one TCR beta chain sequence. There is no known antigen for this receptor. No base qualities exist here, and no much larger clone lies one base off it. This specimen includes other DNA sequences encoding the same CDR3. This entry belongs to a study of beta chain features in type 1 diabetes (dated by TCRdb to the late 2010s). Background on the whole study: Patients and healthy donors did not differ in mean age, gender distribution, total cell number or subset yield. A total of under 120,000,000 sorted cells were examined across all samples, and RNA yield correlated strongly with the number of cells per subset. The study compared the TCRB repertoires of sorted circulating CD4+ T cell subsets in recently diagnosed type 1 diabetes patients with those in matched healthy donors. Regulatory and stem cell-like memory subsets were isolated from only 8 patients and roughly eight healthy donors, whereas naive and central memory subsets came from all 30 or so donors.

Overall study results and their limits: Type 1 diabetes patients showed a moderate but significant shortening of TCRB CDR3 length in all four CD4+ subsets. Patients with type 1 diabetes made fewer insertions and deleted more nucleotides at VDJ recombination sites, implying thymic rearrangement abnormalities. PCR may preferentially amplify shorter templates, but because patient and control samples were amplified and corrected together, any resulting skew would affect both groups equally. Because cDNA rather than genomic DNA was sequenced, highly expressing activated cells could have been over-represented, although no difference in activation and CD3 levels was found between groups. Naive, central memory and regulatory TCRB repertoires appeared more similar among patients than among healthy donors. Because small numbers of individuals were included in the HLA sub-analyses, any influence of HLA type on TCRB rearrangement was left unresolved.

Each donor gave one peripheral blood draw, around 100 mL on average, collected into heparinised tubes. A BD FACSAria II was used to sort naive, central memory, regulatory and stem cell-like memory CD4+ T cells with a panel that included CD45RO, CCR7, CD25, CD127, CD95 and CD27. All sorted populations exceeded 98% purity. PBMCs were isolated right away by Lymphoprep density gradient centrifugation and were stained directly, without culture. Samples were stained and sorted in pairs, with one healthy donor and one patient per experiment, so that batch effects were minimized. The High Capacity cDNA Reverse Transcription Kit was used to reverse transcribe all of the isolated RNA, meaning that expressed TCRB transcripts were what got sequenced. Deep immunoSEQ sequencing was performed on naive, central memory and regulatory T cell samples, with an average of roughly 3.5 million total reads per sample. Sorted cells were lysed in RLT buffer, and RNA was extracted using DNase-treated RNeasy Micro or Mini kits according to cell number. Each cell subset was processed separately to prevent cross-contamination, with patient and healthy donor samples processed together. TCRB sequences were amplified from cDNA with the immunoSEQ multiplex PCR, producing 87-bp fragments spanning the CDR3 region. Amplicons were sequenced on the Illumina HiSeq platform. The study's processing was this. PCR bias was corrected computationally using synthetic template baselines, and reads within Hamming distance 2 were collapsed, with unmergeable singletons discarded. Reads were aligned to IMGT to assign V, D and J genes, CDR3 length, and insertions or deletions at six rearrangement sites. Within each subset, clonotype counts were normalized to sorted cell number, and only after that were true diversity and Gini coefficients computed with the tcR R package. Repertoire sharing was quantified using the overlap coefficient calculated on TCRB nucleotide sequences. TCRdb stores this immuneACCESS table with in-frame sequences only. Part of the clones is absent; in the studies checked, under half of the shortfall reflects unresolved V genes, and no reason is known for the rest. V, J and clone size were drawn from that table, and D and trimming were deduced from the DNA. Counted in this sample were approximately 140,000 clones; around 50% of them appeared once. 0.42% of the sample is in the top ten clones.

The sample comprised Tregs from blood. In light of the paper, this sample's cell subset or site label describes: regulatory CD4+ T cells. The TCR sequence derives from a young man in good health.

CDR3 sequence: CAWSLAYEQYF. The DNA sequence follows: TGTGCCTGGAGTTTAGCCTACGAGCAGTACTTC. This chain joins TRBV30 to TRBJ2-7; too little of a D gene remains to name it. CDR1 and CDR2, per the germline V gene (reference sequence), are GTSNPN and SVGIG. The junction shows trimming of 2 bases on V and 2 bases on J, plus 4 bases between the germline ends. Including cysteine and phenylalanine, the CDR3 has 11 amino acids. This entry keeps only the CDR3 DNA: 33 bases, framed from base 1.